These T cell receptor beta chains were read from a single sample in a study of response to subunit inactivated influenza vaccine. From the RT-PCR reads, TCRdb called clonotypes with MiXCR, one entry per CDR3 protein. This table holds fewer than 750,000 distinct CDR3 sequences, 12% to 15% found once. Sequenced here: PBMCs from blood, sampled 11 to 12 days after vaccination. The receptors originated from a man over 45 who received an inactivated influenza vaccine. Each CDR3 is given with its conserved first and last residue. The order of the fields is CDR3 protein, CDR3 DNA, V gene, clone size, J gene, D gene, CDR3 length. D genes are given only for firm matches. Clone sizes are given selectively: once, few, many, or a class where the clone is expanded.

CASSRGAAETGELFF | TGTGCCAGCAGCCGGGGCGCAGCCGAGACCGGGGAGCTGTTTTTT | TRBV9 | - | TRBJ2-2 | - | 15
CASSPDRIYYEQYF | TGTGCCAGCAGCCCCGACAGGATTTACTACGAGCAGTACTTC | TRBV6-1 | few | TRBJ2-7 | - | 14
CASSLYPQGSANTGELFF | TGCGCCAGCAGCTTGTACCCCCAGGGTAGCGCGAACACCGGGGAGCTGTTTTTT | TRBV5-1 | many | TRBJ2-2 | - | 18
CAISTGASSGNTIYF | TGTGCCATCAGTACCGGGGCGAGCTCTGGAAACACCATATATTTT | TRBV10-3 | many | TRBJ1-3 | - | 15
CASSSPSGGDTQYF | TGTGCCAGCAGCTCTCCTAGCGGAGGGGATACGCAGTATTTT | TRBV5-5 | - | TRBJ2-3 | TRBD2 | 14
CASCQSYEQYF | TGTGCCAGCTGCCAGAGCTACGAGCAGTACTTC | TRBV3-1 | - | TRBJ2-7 | - | 11
CASKEQGVAFYGYTF | TGTGCCAGCAAGGAACAGGGAGTCGCCTTCTATGGCTACACCTTC | TRBV28 | few | TRBJ1-2 | - | 15
CASSLGVGDYEQYF | TGTGCCAGCAGCTTAGGAGTTGGGGACTACGAGCAGTACTTC | TRBV11-2 | - | TRBJ2-7 | - | 14
CASSPGGVAGANVLTF | TGCGCCAGCAGCCCAGGCGGGGTTGCTGGGGCCAACGTCCTGACTTTC | TRBV4-3 | - | TRBJ2-6 | - | 16
CASSLPRHRTDTQYF | TGTGCCAGCAGTTTGCCGAGACACCGCACAGATACGCAGTATTTT | TRBV28 | few | TRBJ2-3 | - | 15